These 9 T cell receptor beta chains were sequenced from one sample in a study of T cell responses to AZD1222 COVID-19 vaccine (dated by TCRdb to the early 2020s). The time point label here, explained by the study, means: baseline before first vaccination. The library was generated by the immunoSEQ multiplex PCR assay. TCRdb holds this immuneACCESS table with in-frame rearrangements only. Some clones are missing; in checked studies, unresolved V genes explain under half, and the rest has no known cause. This sample is represented by approximately 110,000 clones; roughly 90% of them were singletons. Roughly 2.6% of the sample comes from the top ten. The sample consisted of peripheral blood, taken on day 0 of AZD1222 vaccination. These TCRs come from an adult in good health.

J is TRBJ1-2 and V is TRBV7-9, with D possibly being TRBD1 (6 bases). The V end was cut by 5 bases, the J end by 5 bases, with 18 bases between. The CDR3 has 15 residues. CDR1 SEHNR and CDR2 FQNEAQ come from the germline V gene (reference sequence). The CDR3 bases are TGTGCCAGCAGCCCAAGAACAGGGCTAAGTTATGGCTACACCTTC. Its translation: CASSPRTGLSYGYTF.

The chain combines TRBV4-3 with TRBJ2-1, with no clear D. V was pared by 0 bases and J by 9 bases, with 12 bases between. In germline, CDR1 is LGHNA, CDR2 YSLEER. CDR3 length: 14 residues. CDR3 residues: CASSQDLFAVEQFF. CDR3 nucleotides: TGCGCCAGCAGCCAAGATTTGTTTGCGGTTGAGCAGTTCTTC.

This chain connects TRBV7-8 to TRBJ2-1, with TRBD2 matching over 8 bases. The germline CDR1 and CDR2 sequences are SGHVS and FQNEAQ. The CDR3 consists of 15 residues. With 1 base clipped from V and 8 bases from J, the junction kept 7 bases outside the gene matches. The CDR3 sequence is CASSLDTSGGDEQFF. The CDR3 DNA sequence: TGTGCCAGCAGCTTAGATACTAGCGGCGGGGATGAGCAGTTCTTC.

V is TRBV9 and J is TRBJ1-2; possibly TRBD1 for D (5 bases). V lost 7 bases and J 7 bases, leaving 29 bases between the germline ends. The germline CDR1 and CDR2 sequences are SGDLS and YYNGEE. This CDR3 is 17 amino acids long. The CDR3 is CASQRFGDQEGFGGYTF. The CDR3 region has the DNA TGTGCCAGCCAGCGGTTTGGGGACCAGGAGGGATTTGGTGGCTACACCTTC. The whole variable domain, filled in from reference TRBV9 and TRBJ1-2, reads DSGVTQTPKHLITATGQRVTLRCSPRSGDLSVYWYQQSLDQGLQFLIQYYNGEERAKGNILERFSAQQFPDLHSELNLSSLELGDSALYFCASQRFGDQEGFGGYTFGSGTRLTVV.

The chain has TRBV18 and TRBJ1-3, with 9 bases fitting TRBD1. V shed 6 bases, J shed 0 bases, and the junction held 9 bases outside the gene matches. The CDR3 spans 17 residues. Germline values: CDR1 KGHSH, CDR2 LQKENI. The CDR3: CASSPGTGISSGNTIYF. The CDR3 bases are TGTGCCAGCTCCCCCGGGACAGGGATAAGCTCTGGAAACACCATATATTTT.

The rearrangement joins TRBV9 to TRBJ2-1, with 15 nucleotides matching TRBD2. The CDR3 runs 16 residues. Germline CDR1 and CDR2: SGDLS and YYNGEE. V dropped 2 bases and J dropped 9; count of bases not matched to a gene: 6. The CDR3 DNA follows: TGTGCCAGCAGCGTCGGACTAGCGGGGGGGCGGACTGAGCAGTTCTTC. The encoded protein is CASSVGLAGGRTEQFF.

The rearrangement uses TRBV19 and TRBJ1-1; D might be TRBD1 (6 bases). Trimming shortened V by 4 bases and J by 3 bases, and 9 bases separated the two germline ends. Germline V gene sequence: CDR1 LNHDA, CDR2 SQIVND (reference sequence). The CDR3 spans 13 residues. CDR3 amino acids: CASSTAGDTEAFF. The DNA of the CDR3 is TGTGCCAGTAGTACTGCAGGGGACACTGAAGCTTTCTTT.

This clone appeared a single time. This sequence joins TRBV6-5 and TRBJ1-6; 10 nucleotides match TRBD1. The CDR3 consists of 15 residues. CDR1 and CDR2 from the germline V gene are MNHEY and SVGAGI. J gave up 4 bases and V 4 bases, and 1 base lay outside the gene matches. CDR3 sequence: CASSWDRGYNSPLHF. CDR3 nucleotide sequence: TGTGCCAGCAGTTGGGACAGGGGTTATAATTCACCCCTCCACTTT.

The chain couples TRBV6-6 to TRBJ2-6; unclear D gene. The germline V gene encodes CDR1 MNHNY and CDR2 SVGAGI (reference sequence). Trimming took off 6 bases at V and 4 bases at J, with 13 bases between the two ends. This CDR3 spans 15 amino acids. The CDR3 nucleotides read TGTGCCAGCAGCCCCACCCGATCCGGGGCCAACGTCCTGACTTTC. It codes for CASSPTRSGANVLTF.